A selection of T cell receptor beta chains follows, all from one sample in a study of blood T cells in healthy people across ages. Each CDR3 protein gets one entry after TCRdb re-called the 5' RACE reads with MiXCR. Of around 820,000 distinct CDR3 sequences listed, around 25% were seen once; the top ten hold approximately 3.7%. In addition, the sample was reused for a study of T cells of mothers and their children.

The specimen was blood. The receptors derive from a boy younger than 18 in good health. Each CDR3 is given with its conserved first and last residue. The D gene is left open where the match is weak. Size values are once, few and many counts, or a class for expanded clones, and some rows have none.

v_call	clone_size	d_call	j_call	cdr3_aa	cdr3_nt
TRBV5-1	many	TRBD2	TRBJ2-5	CASSSGLARVQETQYF	TGCGCCAGCAGCTCGGGACTAGCCCGAGTACAAGAGACCCAGTACTTC
TRBV28	NA	NA	TRBJ2-7	CASSFPGPGEQYF	TGTGCCAGCAGTTTTCCAGGGCCCGGCGAGCAGTACTTC
TRBV6-2/TRBV6-3	few	TRBD1	TRBJ2-1	CASSYSDRGLEQFF	TGTGCCAGCAGTTACTCGGACAGGGGGCTTGAGCAGTTCTTC
TRBV15	NA	NA	TRBJ1-5	CATSPRIDRDLNQPQHF	TGTGCCACCAGCCCACGGATTGACAGAGACCTTAATCAGCCCCAGCATTTT
TRBV7-9	NA	TRBD2	TRBJ2-3	CASSPSGGEPDTQYF	TGTGCCAGCAGCCCTAGCGGGGGGGAGCCAGATACGCAGTATTTT
TRBV5-6	NA	NA	TRBJ2-5	CASSLANGGVLETQYF	TGTGCCAGCAGCTTGGCCAATGGGGGAGTCTTGGAGACCCAGTACTTC
TRBV20-1	few	NA	TRBJ1-1	CSAAEKVTEAFF	TGCAGTGCTGCGGAGAAAGTCACTGAAGCTTTCTTT
TRBV9	few	NA	TRBJ2-2	CASSVGWGGTGELFF	TGTGCCAGCAGCGTAGGCTGGGGAGGCACCGGGGAGCTGTTTTTT
TRBV12-3/TRBV12-4	NA	NA	TRBJ2-4	CASSFQGPPKNIQYF	TGTGCCAGCAGTTTCCAGGGGCCCCCCAAAAACATTCAGTACTTC
TRBV9	NA	NA	TRBJ2-1	CASSITRDRSYNEQFF	TGTGCCAGCAGCATCACAAGGGATAGATCCTACAATGAGCAGTTCTTC
TRBV28	few	NA	TRBJ2-1	CASSLMGAVSYNEQFF	TGTGCCAGCAGTTTAATGGGGGCTGTGTCCTACAATGAGCAGTTCTTC
TRBV6-2/TRBV6-3	NA	NA	TRBJ2-5	CASIGAGLYQETQYF	TGTGCCAGCATTGGAGCTGGACTCTACCAAGAGACCCAGTACTTC
TRBV11-2	once	NA	TRBJ2-7	CASSLDWLDEQYF	TGTGCCAGCAGCTTAGATTGGCTGGACGAGCAGTACTTC
TRBV29-1	NA	TRBD1	TRBJ1-2	CSVEDLGTDYGYTF	TGCAGCGTTGAAGATCTGGGGACAGATTATGGCTACACCTTT
TRBV11-2	NA	TRBD2	TRBJ2-5	CASSLGASGDGKETQYF	TGTGCCAGCAGCTTAGGGGCTAGCGGGGACGGGAAAGAGACCCAGTACTTC
TRBV9	NA	NA	TRBJ1-2	CASSPSPGVLGYTF	TGTGCCAGCAGTCCCTCCCCCGGAGTATTGGGCTACACCTTC
TRBV24-1	few	NA	TRBJ2-2	CATSDFSDTGELFF	TGTGCCACCAGTGATTTTAGCGACACCGGGGAGCTGTTTTTT
TRBV2	few	TRBD1	TRBJ2-3	CASSAWTGGTDTQYF	TGTGCCAGCAGTGCCTGGACAGGGGGCACAGATACGCAGTATTTT
TRBV7-9	once	NA	TRBJ1-4	CASSRGRANEKLFF	TGTGCCAGCAGTCGAGGCCGGGCGAATGAAAAACTGTTTTTT
TRBV5-1	NA	TRBD2	TRBJ2-1	CASSSRLAIYNEQFF	TGCGCCAGCAGCTCCAGACTAGCAATCTACAATGAGCAGTTCTTC
TRBV28	NA	TRBD1	TRBJ1-1	CASRELQGAPGTEAFF	TGTGCCAGCAGGGAACTACAGGGGGCCCCGGGGACTGAAGCTTTCTTT
TRBV28	NA	TRBD1	TRBJ2-7	CASRGQDRGPHEQYF	TGTGCCAGCAGGGGGCAGGACAGGGGTCCTCACGAGCAGTACTTC
TRBV5-5	NA	NA	TRBJ1-2	CASSPAAIQGIGYTF	TGTGCCAGCAGCCCAGCAGCGATCCAGGGTATAGGCTACACCTTC
TRBV25-1	NA	TRBD1	TRBJ2-3	CASSAGTGGVTDTQYF	TGTGCCAGCAGCGCCGGGACAGGGGGCGTCACAGATACGCAGTATTTT
TRBV5-4	NA	NA	TRBJ1-4	CASSSPGAGNEKLFF	TGTGCCAGCAGCTCTCCAGGGGCCGGTAATGAAAAACTGTTTTTT
TRBV7-9	NA	NA	TRBJ2-6	CATRVSGANVLTF	TGTGCCACCCGGGTCTCTGGGGCCAACGTCCTGACTTTC
TRBV27	NA	NA	TRBJ2-2	CASMALGELFF	TGTGCCAGCATGGCTCTTGGGGAGCTGTTTTTT
TRBV7-9	NA	TRBD1	TRBJ1-2	CASSSLLGTGIDYGYTF	TGTGCCAGCAGCTCGTTATTGGGGACAGGGATAGACTATGGCTACACCTTC
TRBV6-6	NA	TRBD1	TRBJ2-7	CAISRSGRGYYEQYF	TGTGCCATCTCGAGGTCGGGCAGGGGGTATTACGAGCAGTACTTC
TRBV5-4	few	NA	TRBJ2-5	CASSPGGSGQETQYF	TGTGCCAGCAGCCCCGGTGGGTCAGGACAAGAGACCCAGTACTTC
TRBV29-1	NA	NA	TRBJ2-1	CSVEGGVTGLWGSTEQFF	TGCAGCGTTGAAGGCGGGGTGACAGGGCTCTGGGGATCCACTGAGCAGTTCTTC
TRBV4-1	NA	TRBD1	TRBJ1-5	CASSQDSAGGLQPQHF	TGCGCCAGCAGCCAAGATTCGGCAGGGGGGTTGCAGCCCCAGCATTTT
TRBV29-1	once	NA	TRBJ1-1	CSPQEGPEAFF	TGCAGCCCACAAGAGGGCCCTGAAGCTTTCTTT
TRBV2	NA	NA	TRBJ2-7	CASSPRRAVSYEQYF	TGTGCCAGCAGTCCCCGTAGGGCAGTATCCTACGAGCAGTACTTC
TRBV28	few	NA	TRBJ1-1	CASSSPPQGNTEAFF	TGTGCCAGCAGTTCACCCCCCCAGGGGAACACTGAAGCTTTCTTT
TRBV7-9	NA	NA	TRBJ2-7	CASSPDGRYYEQYF	TGTGCCAGCAGTCCCGACGGGAGATACTACGAGCAGTACTTC
TRBV4-1	NA	NA	TRBJ1-4	CASKGGANEKLFF	TGCGCCAGCAAGGGCGGGGCTAATGAAAAACTGTTTTTT
TRBV29-1	few	NA	TRBJ2-2	CSVNRDTGELFF	TGCAGCGTTAACAGGGACACCGGGGAGCTGTTTTTT
TRBV5-1	NA	NA	TRBJ1-4	CASSLEVTNEKLFF	TGCGCCAGCAGCTTGGAAGTAACTAATGAAAAACTGTTTTTT
TRBV5-1	NA	NA	TRBJ2-7	CASSPPSGVEQYF	TGCGCCAGCAGCCCCCCCTCGGGGGTCGAGCAGTACTTC
TRBV20-1	few	TRBD1	TRBJ1-2	CSATIHRGAGGGYTF	TGCAGTGCCACGATACACAGGGGAGCTGGGGGAGGCTACACCTTC
TRBV7-6	few	TRBD2	TRBJ2-7	CASSVGLGGYEQYF	TGTGCCAGCAGCGTGGGACTAGGGGGCTACGAGCAGTACTTC
TRBV12-3/TRBV12-4	NA	NA	TRBJ1-1	CASTLVENTEAFF	TGTGCCAGCACCCTTGTCGAGAACACTGAAGCTTTCTTT
TRBV20-1	NA	TRBD2	TRBJ2-7	CSAKGLAGAYEQYF	TGCAGTGCTAAGGGACTAGCGGGGGCCTACGAGCAGTACTTC
TRBV5-1	NA	NA	TRBJ2-6	CASSLVDTSGANVLTF	TGCGCCAGCAGCTTGGTGGACACTTCTGGGGCCAACGTCCTGACTTTC
TRBV29-1	few	TRBD1	TRBJ1-2	CSVGTGGSYGYTF	TGCAGCGTGGGGACAGGGGGATCCTATGGCTACACCTTC
TRBV9	NA	TRBD1	TRBJ2-7	CASSVAGQGYYEQYF	TGTGCCAGCAGCGTAGCGGGACAGGGGTACTACGAGCAGTACTTC
TRBV7-9	NA	NA	TRBJ1-2	CASSVTGEGVGGYTF	TGTGCCAGCAGCGTAACAGGAGAGGGAGTCGGTGGCTACACCTTC
TRBV6-1	NA	TRBD1	TRBJ2-7	CASSELTGGFNEQYF	TGCGCCAGCAGTGAACTGACAGGGGGCTTCAACGAGCAGTACTTC
TRBV30	once	NA	TRBJ2-7	CAWSVRPLSYEQYF	TGTGCCTGGAGTGTAAGGCCGCTAAGCTACGAGCAGTACTTC
TRBV6-2/TRBV6-3	NA	TRBD2	TRBJ2-4	CASSPGLAVIAKNIQYF	TGTGCCAGCAGTCCGGGACTAGCGGTGATAGCCAAAAACATTCAGTACTTC
TRBV29-1	NA	NA	TRBJ2-3	CSVLTSTDTQYF	TGCAGCGTCCTCACTAGCACAGATACGCAGTATTTT
TRBV4-2	NA	NA	TRBJ2-4	CASSQVSDGAKNIQYF	TGTGCCAGCAGCCAAGTAAGCGATGGAGCCAAAAACATTCAGTACTTC
TRBV28	few	TRBD1	TRBJ2-4	CASYDRGQRIQCF	TGTGCCAGCTATGACAGGGGGCAACGCATTCAGTGCTTC
TRBV29-1	few	NA	TRBJ1-1	CSVNGEGLLNTEAFF	TGCAGCGTTAACGGAGAGGGCCTATTGAACACTGAAGCTTTCTTT
TRBV20-1	NA	TRBD1	TRBJ2-6	CSGLRTGGSGANVLTF	TGCAGTGGCCTTCGGACAGGAGGCTCTGGGGCCAACGTCCTGACTTTC
TRBV2	NA	NA	TRBJ1-1	CASSEARGSDTEAFF	TGTGCCAGCAGTGAAGCGCGTGGGTCGGACACTGAAGCTTTCTTT
TRBV5-1	NA	NA	TRBJ2-2	CASSTGTRYTGELFF	TGCGCCAGCAGCACCGGGACTCGATACACCGGGGAGCTGTTTTTT
TRBV6-4	NA	NA	TRBJ2-2	CASSDSSRFNTGELFF	TGTGCCAGCAGTGACTCCTCGCGGTTCAACACCGGGGAGCTGTTTTTT
TRBV12-3/TRBV12-4	few	NA	TRBJ1-5	CASSPGYSPPQHF	TGTGCCAGCAGCCCCGGATATTCTCCGCCCCAGCATTTT